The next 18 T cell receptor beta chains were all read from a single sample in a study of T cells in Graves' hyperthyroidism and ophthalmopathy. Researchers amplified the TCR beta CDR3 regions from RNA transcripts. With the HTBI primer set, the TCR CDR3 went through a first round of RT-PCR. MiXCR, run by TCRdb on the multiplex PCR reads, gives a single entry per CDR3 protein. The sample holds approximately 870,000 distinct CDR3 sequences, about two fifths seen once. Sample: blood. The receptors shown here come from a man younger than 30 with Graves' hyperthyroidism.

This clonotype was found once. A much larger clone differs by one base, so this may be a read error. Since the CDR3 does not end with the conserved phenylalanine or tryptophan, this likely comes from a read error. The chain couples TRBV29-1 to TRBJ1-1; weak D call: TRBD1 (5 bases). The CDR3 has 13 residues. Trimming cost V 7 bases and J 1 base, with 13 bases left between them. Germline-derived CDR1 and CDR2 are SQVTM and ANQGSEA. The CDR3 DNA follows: TGCAGCGCCCGATCGGGGACGAACACTGAAGCTTTCCTT. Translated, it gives CSARSGTNTEAFL.

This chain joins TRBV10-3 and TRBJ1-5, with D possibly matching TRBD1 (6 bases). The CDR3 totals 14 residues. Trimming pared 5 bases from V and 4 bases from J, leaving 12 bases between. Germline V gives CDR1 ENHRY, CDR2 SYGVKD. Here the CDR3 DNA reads TGTGCCATCAGTAGTAGGACAGTTAATCAGCCCCAGCATTTT. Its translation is CAISSRTVNQPQHF.

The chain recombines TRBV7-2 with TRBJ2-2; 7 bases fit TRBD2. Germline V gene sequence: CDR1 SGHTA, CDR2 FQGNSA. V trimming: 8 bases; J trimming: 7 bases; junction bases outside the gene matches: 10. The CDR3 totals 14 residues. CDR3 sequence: CASGTGGMNGELFF. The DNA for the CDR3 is TGTGCCAGCGGAACGGGAGGAATGAACGGGGAGCTGTTTTTT.

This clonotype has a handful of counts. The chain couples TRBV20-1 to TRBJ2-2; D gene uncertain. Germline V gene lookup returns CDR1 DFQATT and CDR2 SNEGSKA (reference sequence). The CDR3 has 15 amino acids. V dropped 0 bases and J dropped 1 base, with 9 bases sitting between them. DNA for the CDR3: TGCAGTGCTAGAGATCCGGCAGAGAACACCGGGGAGCTGTTTTTT. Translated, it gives CSARDPAENTGELFF.

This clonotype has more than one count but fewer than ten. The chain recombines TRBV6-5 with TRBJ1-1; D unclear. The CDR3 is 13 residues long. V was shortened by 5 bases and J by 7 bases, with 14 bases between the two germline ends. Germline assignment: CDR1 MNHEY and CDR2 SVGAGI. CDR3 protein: CASSGGGHFEAFF. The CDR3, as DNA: TGTGCCAGCAGTGGCGGTGGGCACTTTGAAGCTTTCTTT.

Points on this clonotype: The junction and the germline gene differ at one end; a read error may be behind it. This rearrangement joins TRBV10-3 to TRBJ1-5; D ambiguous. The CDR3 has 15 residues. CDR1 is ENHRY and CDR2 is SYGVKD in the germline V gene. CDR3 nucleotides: TGTGCCAGCAGTTACTCGATAGTGGGAGGTCAGCCCCAGCATTTT. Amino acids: CASSYSIVGGQPQHF.

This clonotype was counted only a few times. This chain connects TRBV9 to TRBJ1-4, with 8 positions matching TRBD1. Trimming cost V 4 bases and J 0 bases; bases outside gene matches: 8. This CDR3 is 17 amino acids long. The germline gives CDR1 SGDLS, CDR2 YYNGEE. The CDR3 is CASSQGARGSTNEKLFF. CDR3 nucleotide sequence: TGTGCCAGCAGCCAGGGGGCCAGGGGTTCAACTAATGAAAAACTGTTTTTT.

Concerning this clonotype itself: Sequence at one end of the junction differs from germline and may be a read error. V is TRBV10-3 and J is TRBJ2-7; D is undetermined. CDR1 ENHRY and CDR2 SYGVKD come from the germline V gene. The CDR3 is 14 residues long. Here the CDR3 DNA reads TGTGCCAGCAGTTGGGCCTCCTTGGATGGGGAGCAGTACTTC. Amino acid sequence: CASSWASLDGEQYF.

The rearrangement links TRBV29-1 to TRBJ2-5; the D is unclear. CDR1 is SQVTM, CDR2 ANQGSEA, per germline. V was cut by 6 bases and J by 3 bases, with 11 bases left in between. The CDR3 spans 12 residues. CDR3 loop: CSVTTWEETQYF. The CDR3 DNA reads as TGCAGCGTGACGACCTGGGAAGAGACCCAGTACTTC.

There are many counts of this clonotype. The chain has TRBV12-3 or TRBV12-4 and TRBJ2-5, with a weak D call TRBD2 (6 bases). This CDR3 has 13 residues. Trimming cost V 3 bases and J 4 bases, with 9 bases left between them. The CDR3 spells CASSFLGGETQYF. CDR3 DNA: TGTGCCAGCAGTTTTTTGGGGGGAGAGACCCAGTACTTC.

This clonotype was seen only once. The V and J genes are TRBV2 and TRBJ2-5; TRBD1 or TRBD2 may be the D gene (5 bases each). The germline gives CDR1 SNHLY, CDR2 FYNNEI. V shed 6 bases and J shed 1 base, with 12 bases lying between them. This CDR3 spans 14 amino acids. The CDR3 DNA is TGTGCCAGCAGGGAACTTGGGGGCCAAGAGACCCAGTACTTC. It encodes CASRELGGQETQYF. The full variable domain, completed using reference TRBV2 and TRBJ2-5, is EPEVTQTPSHQVTQMGQEVILRCVPISNHLYFYWYRQILGQKVEFLVSFYNNEISEKSEIFDDQFSVERPDGSNFTLKIRSTKLEDSAMYFCASRELGGQETQYFGPGTRLLVL.

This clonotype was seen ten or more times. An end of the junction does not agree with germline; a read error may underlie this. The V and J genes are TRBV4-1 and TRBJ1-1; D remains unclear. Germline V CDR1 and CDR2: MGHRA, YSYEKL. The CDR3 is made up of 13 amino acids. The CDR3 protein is CASSQRVNTEAFF. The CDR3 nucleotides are TGTGCCAGCAGTCAACGGGTGAACACTGAAGCTTTCTTT.

The DNA for the CDR3 is TGTGCCACCAGCAGATCTCGCGGGGGGGGGAACTACGAGCAGTACTTC. Translating gives CATSRSRGGGNYEQYF. The rearrangement uses TRBV15 and TRBJ2-7, with 9 bases matching TRBD2. V shed 2 bases and J 3 bases; nucleotides not matched to a gene: 8. Germline CDR1 reads LNHNV; CDR2 reads YYDKDF (reference sequence). The CDR3 is 16 amino acids.

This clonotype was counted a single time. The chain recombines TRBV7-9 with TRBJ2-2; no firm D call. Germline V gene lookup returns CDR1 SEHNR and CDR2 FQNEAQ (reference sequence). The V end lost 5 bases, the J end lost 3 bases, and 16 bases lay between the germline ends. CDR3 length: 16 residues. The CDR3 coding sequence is TGTGCCAGCAGCCCCAGTCTGCATGACTACACCGGGGAGCTGTTTTTT. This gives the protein CASSPSLHDYTGELFF.

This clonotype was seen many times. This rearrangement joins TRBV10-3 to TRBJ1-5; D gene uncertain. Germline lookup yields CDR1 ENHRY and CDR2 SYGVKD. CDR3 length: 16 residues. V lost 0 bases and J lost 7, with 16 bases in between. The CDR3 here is CAISESRVESRQPQHF. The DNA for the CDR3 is TGTGCCATCAGTGAGTCTAGGGTTGAATCGAGACAGCCCCAGCATTTT.

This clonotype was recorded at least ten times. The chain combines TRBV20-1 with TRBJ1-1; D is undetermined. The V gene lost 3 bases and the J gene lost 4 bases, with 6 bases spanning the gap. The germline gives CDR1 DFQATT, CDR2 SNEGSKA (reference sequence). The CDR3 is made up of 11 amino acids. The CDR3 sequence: CSASRVTEAFF. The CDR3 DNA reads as TGCAGTGCTAGTCGGGTCACTGAAGCTTTCTTT.

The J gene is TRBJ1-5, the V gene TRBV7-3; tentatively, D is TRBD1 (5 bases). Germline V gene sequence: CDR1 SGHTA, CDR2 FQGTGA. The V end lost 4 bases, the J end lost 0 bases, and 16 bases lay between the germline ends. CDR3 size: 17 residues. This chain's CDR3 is CASSSRVGTNSNQPQHF. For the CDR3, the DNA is TGTGCCAGCAGCTCCAGGGTAGGAACGAATAGCAATCAGCCCCAGCATTTT.

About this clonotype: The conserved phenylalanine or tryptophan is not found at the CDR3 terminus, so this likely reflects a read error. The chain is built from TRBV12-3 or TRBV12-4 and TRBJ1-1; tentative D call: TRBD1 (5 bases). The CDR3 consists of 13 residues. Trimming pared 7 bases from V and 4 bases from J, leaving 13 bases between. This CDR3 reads CASKEGGGTEAFL. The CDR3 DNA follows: TGTGCCAGCAAGGAGGGTGGGGGCACTGAAGCTTTCCTC.